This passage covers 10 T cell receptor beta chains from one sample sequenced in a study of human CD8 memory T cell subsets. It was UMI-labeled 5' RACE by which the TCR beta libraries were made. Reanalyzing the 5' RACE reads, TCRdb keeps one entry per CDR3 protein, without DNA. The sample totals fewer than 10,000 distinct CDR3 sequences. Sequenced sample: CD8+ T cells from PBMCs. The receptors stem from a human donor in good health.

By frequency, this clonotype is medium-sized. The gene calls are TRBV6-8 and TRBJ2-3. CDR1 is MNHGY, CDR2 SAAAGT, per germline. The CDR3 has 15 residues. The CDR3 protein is CASSYRYPSTDTQYF.

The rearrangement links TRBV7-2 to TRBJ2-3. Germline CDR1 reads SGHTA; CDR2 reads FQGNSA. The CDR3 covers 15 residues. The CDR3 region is CASSLVRSSTDTQYF.

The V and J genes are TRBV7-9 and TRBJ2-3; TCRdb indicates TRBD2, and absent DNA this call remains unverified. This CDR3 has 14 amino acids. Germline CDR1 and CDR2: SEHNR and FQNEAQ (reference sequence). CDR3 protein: CASSREGSTDTQYF.

The CDR3 loop is CSVAAGRGEQYF. The V call is TRBV29-1, the J call TRBJ2-7; TCRdb designates TRBD1, a call that cannot be tested without DNA. Per the germline V gene, CDR1 is SQVTM and CDR2 is ANQGSEA. The CDR3 is 12 amino acids.

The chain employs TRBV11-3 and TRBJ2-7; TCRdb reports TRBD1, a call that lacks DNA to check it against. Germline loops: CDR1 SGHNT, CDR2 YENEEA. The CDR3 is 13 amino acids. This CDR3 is CASSPNQGYEQYF.

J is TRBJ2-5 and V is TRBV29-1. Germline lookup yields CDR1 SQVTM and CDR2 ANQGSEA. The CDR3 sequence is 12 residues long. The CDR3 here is CSVEEEQETQYF.

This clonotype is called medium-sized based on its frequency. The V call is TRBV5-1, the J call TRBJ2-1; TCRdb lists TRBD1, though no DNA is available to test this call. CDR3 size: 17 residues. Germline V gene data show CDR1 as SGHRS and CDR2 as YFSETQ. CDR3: CASSLEPGTGVYDEQFF.

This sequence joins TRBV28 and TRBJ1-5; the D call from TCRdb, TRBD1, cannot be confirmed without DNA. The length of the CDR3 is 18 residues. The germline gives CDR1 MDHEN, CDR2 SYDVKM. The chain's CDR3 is CASSLRGWDKYSNQPQHF.

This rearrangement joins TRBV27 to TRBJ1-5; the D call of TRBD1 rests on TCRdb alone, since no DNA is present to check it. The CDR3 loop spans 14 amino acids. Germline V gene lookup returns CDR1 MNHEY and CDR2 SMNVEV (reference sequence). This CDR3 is CASSLTVGGQPQHF.

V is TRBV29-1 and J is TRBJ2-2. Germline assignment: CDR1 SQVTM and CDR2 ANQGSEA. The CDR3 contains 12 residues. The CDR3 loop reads CSVGSDPGELFF.